A single sample gave rise to the 29 T cell receptor beta chains below, sequenced in a study of cytomegalovirus exposure and HLA in healthy donors. The study ran its PCR with 60 Vbeta and 13 Jbeta primers. This table comes from immunoSEQ multiplex PCR, and its TCRdb copy is limited to in-frame clones, with some not included. Here the sample spans tens of thousands of clones, approximately 80% being singletons. Material: PBMCs. The receptors originated from a man aged 30 to 39 in good health and CMV-seronegative.

The chain carries TRBV10-3 and TRBJ1-1; D might be TRBD1 (5 bases). Deletions cut 10 bases from V and 1 base from J, with 25 bases between. Germline loops: CDR1 ENHRY, CDR2 SYGVKD. There are 17 residues in the CDR3. This CDR3 is CATRSDTTIGSNTEAFF. CDR3 DNA: TGTGCCACCAGATCGGACACCACAATCGGGTCGAACACTGAAGCTTTCTTT.

This chain connects TRBV14 to TRBJ2-3; perhaps TRBD2 as D (7 bases). Germline V gives CDR1 SGHDN, CDR2 FVKESK. V was clipped by 0 bases and J by 4 bases, with 17 bases between them. There are 17 residues in the CDR3. CDR3 protein: CASSQERRGGIPDTQYF. The CDR3 DNA is TGTGCCAGCAGCCAAGAACGAAGGGGGGGAATCCCAGATACGCAGTATTTT.

This chain joins TRBV5-1 and TRBJ1-2; D ambiguous. Germline values: CDR1 SGHRS, CDR2 YFSETQ. This CDR3 comprises 13 residues. V shed 3 bases and J shed 1 base, with 7 bases lying between them. The CDR3 here is CASSSDINYGYTF. The CDR3 DNA sequence: TGCGCCAGCAGCTCTGACATTAACTATGGCTACACCTTC.

This sequence joins TRBV30 and TRBJ2-5; 12 nucleotides line up with TRBD2. The CDR3 spans 16 residues. V gave up 5 bases and J gave up 6 bases; unmatched junction bases: 13. The germline V gene has CDR1 GTSNPN and CDR2 SVGIG (reference sequence). The chain's CDR3 is CAWGLAGRSSPKTQYF. CDR3 DNA: TGTGCCTGGGGACTAGCGGGGCGATCCTCCCCGAAGACCCAGTACTTC.

V and J are TRBV18 and TRBJ2-6; TRBD1 aligns across 8 bases. Germline CDR1 KGHSH, CDR2 LQKENI. V shed 1 base and J 2 bases; nucleotides not matched to a gene: 7. The CDR3 extends over 18 amino acids. The CDR3 region is CASSPRRDRTTGANVLTF. In DNA form, the CDR3 reads TGTGCCAGCTCACCACGTCGGGACAGGACAACTGGGGCCAACGTCCTGACTTTC. Full variable domain (rest looked up from reference TRBV18 and TRBJ2-6): NAGVMQNPRHLVRRRGQEARLRCSPMKGHSHVYWYRQLPEEGLKFMVYLQKENIIDESGMPKERFSAEFPKEGPSILRIQQVVRGDSAAYFCASSPRRDRTTGANVLTFGAGSRLTVL.

This sequence joins TRBV6-5 and TRBJ2-7, with 10 bases fitting TRBD2. Germline CDR1 is MNHEY and CDR2 is SVGAGI. The CDR3 covers 16 residues. J gave up 2 bases and V 4 bases, and 8 bases lay outside the gene matches. The CDR3 reads CASSLSVAGGPYEQYF. The CDR3 DNA reads as TGTGCCAGCAGTTTATCCGTAGCGGGGGGTCCCTACGAGCAGTACTTC.

This clone appeared a single time. V is TRBV18 and J is TRBJ1-3; D is undetermined. The CDR3 is 16 residues long. CDR1 and CDR2 from the germline V gene are KGHSH and LQKENI. The V gene lost 1 base and the J gene lost 0 bases, with 10 bases spanning the gap. The CDR3 protein is CASSPLSEGSGNTIYF. CDR3 bases: TGTGCCAGCTCACCACTAAGCGAAGGCTCTGGAAACACCATATATTTT. The full variable domain, completed using reference TRBV18 and TRBJ1-3, is NAGVMQNPRHLVRRRGQEARLRCSPMKGHSHVYWYRQLPEEGLKFMVYLQKENIIDESGMPKERFSAEFPKEGPSILRIQQVVRGDSAAYFCASSPLSEGSGNTIYFGEGSWLTVV.

In its sample, this clone ranks as medium-sized. The chain employs TRBV25-1 and TRBJ1-2; possibly TRBD1 for D (5 bases). The CDR3 sequence is 14 residues long. V gave up 5 bases and J gave up 0 bases, with 10 bases separating them. Germline V gene sequence: CDR1 MGHDK, CDR2 SYGVNS. In DNA, the CDR3 is TGTGCCAGCAGTACAGGAGACTCTAACTATGGCTACACCTTC. Translation: CASSTGDSNYGYTF.

CDR3 bases: TGTGCCAGCAGCCAAGGGGGGGTGAGGAACACTGAAGCTTTCTTT. Protein product: CASSQGGVRNTEAFF. This chain joins TRBV14 and TRBJ1-1; D perhaps matches TRBD1 (5 bases). CDR3 length equals 15 residues. Trimming left V 1 base short and J 1 base short, with 10 bases between. Germline-derived CDR1 and CDR2 are SGHDN and FVKESK. Using reference TRBV14 and TRBJ1-1 for the parts outside the CDR3, the full variable domain is EAGVTQFPSHSVIEKGQTVTLRCDPISGHDNLYWYRRVMGKEIKFLLHFVKESKQDESGMPNNRFLAERTGGTYSTLKVQPAELEDSGVYFCASSQGGVRNTEAFFGQGTRLTVV.

The chain combines TRBV7-8 with TRBJ2-3, with 9 bases lining up with TRBD2. Germline CDR1 is SGHVS and CDR2 is FQNEAQ. V trimming: 0 bases; J trimming: 5 bases; junction bases outside the gene matches: 6. This CDR3 contains 16 residues. CDR3 bases: TGTGCCAGCAGCTTAGCCCTAGCGGGGCAGGAAGATACGCAGTATTTT. This codes for CASSLALAGQEDTQYF.

The chain employs TRBV11-2 and TRBJ1-3; 9 positions match TRBD1. This CDR3 is built from 15 residues. In germline, CDR1 is SGHAT, CDR2 FQNNGV. Losses at the gene ends were 5 bases for V and 2 bases for J; bases not matched to a gene: 4. CDR3 region: CASSTGTGPGNTIYF. The DNA of the CDR3 is TGTGCCAGCAGCACTGGGACAGGGCCTGGAAACACCATATATTTT.

The rearrangement joins TRBV6-1 to TRBJ1-1; 7 bases are shared with TRBD1. The CDR3 contains 13 residues. Germline CDR1 and CDR2: MNHNS and SASEGT. With 6 bases clipped from V and 0 bases from J, the junction kept 1 base outside the gene matches. The CDR3 nucleotides read TGTGCCAGCAGGCAGGGGGTGAACACTGAAGCTTTCTTT. This codes for CASRQGVNTEAFF.

V is TRBV7-6 and J is TRBJ2-6, with D possibly being TRBD1 (6 bases). This CDR3 is built from 15 residues. The germline V gene encodes CDR1 SGHVS and CDR2 FNYEAQ. The V and J ends lost 5 bases and 0 bases respectively, with 8 bases between them. Here the CDR3 reads CASSGGHSGANVLTF. The CDR3 nucleotides are TGTGCCAGCAGCGGGGGACACTCTGGGGCCAACGTCCTGACTTTC.

This clone was counted a few times. The J gene is TRBJ2-2, the V gene TRBV28; perhaps TRBD2 as D (5 bases). V was trimmed by 6 bases and J by 4 bases, leaving 18 bases between them. The CDR3 has 16 amino acids. Germline V gene data show CDR1 as MDHEN and CDR2 as SYDVKM. Written as DNA, the CDR3 is TGTGCCAGCAGGGTCTGGGCTAGCTCCGGCACCGGGGAGCTGTTTTTT. Translating gives CASRVWASSGTGELFF. The variable domain in full, with the rest retrieved from reference TRBV28 and TRBJ2-2, is DVKVTQSSRYLVKRTGEKVFLECVQDMDHENMFWYRQDPGLGLRLIYFSYDVKMKEKGDIPEGYSVSREKKERFSLILESASTNQTSMYLCASRVWASSGTGELFFGEGSRLTVL.

J is TRBJ1-6 and V is TRBV19; D is unresolved. The CDR3 has 12 residues. Germline V gene sequence: CDR1 LNHDA, CDR2 SQIVND (reference sequence). Trimming pared 5 bases from V and 7 bases from J, leaving 6 bases between. The CDR3 reads CASSPQNSPLHF. The CDR3 DNA sequence: TGTGCCAGTAGTCCACAAAATTCACCCCTCCACTTT.

This clone was seen more than once but under ten times. The chain carries TRBV28 and TRBJ1-1; D unclear. The CDR3 covers 15 residues. Per germline, CDR1 MDHEN and CDR2 SYDVKM. Trimming took 2 bases from V and 4 from J, leaving 14 bases between them. CDR3 residues: CASSLERPEGTEAFF. The CDR3 nucleotides are TGTGCCAGCAGTTTAGAGAGGCCGGAGGGCACTGAAGCTTTCTTT.

This chain joins TRBV5-6 and TRBJ1-2, with 12 positions matching TRBD1. Trimming removed 2 bases from V and 8 bases from J; junction bases left unmatched: 10. Germline lookup yields CDR1 SGHDT and CDR2 YYEEEE. The CDR3 spans 16 residues. The CDR3 region is CASSFPTGQGAGGYTF. CDR3 nucleotides: TGTGCCAGCAGCTTCCCCACGGGACAGGGGGCAGGCGGCTACACCTTC.

This clone was observed a handful of times. The rearrangement uses TRBV4-2 and TRBJ1-1; 8 positions agree with TRBD1. The V gene's germline CDR1 is LGHNA and CDR2 YNFKEQ. The CDR3 extends over 16 amino acids. The junction had 9 bases not matched to a gene; V was cut back by 0 bases and J by 6 bases. The CDR3 bases are TGTGCCAGCAGCCAAGAGACAGGGGTTGGTCTCTCTGAAGCTTTCTTT. It is translated as CASSQETGVGLSEAFF.

This clone was observed a single time. Written as DNA, the CDR3 is TGTGCCATCAGTGAGGGAGTGAGGGGGCTCGACACTGAAGCTTTCTTT. This translates into CAISEGVRGLDTEAFF. The chain combines TRBV10-3 with TRBJ1-1; 7 bases match TRBD1. CDR1 ENHRY and CDR2 SYGVKD come from the germline V gene. The trim removed 2 bases at V and 3 bases at J, leaving 9 bases unmatched. CDR3 length equals 16 residues.

The chain recombines TRBV27 with TRBJ1-2, with D maybe TRBD1 (6 bases). This CDR3 contains 16 residues. V lost 5 bases, J lost 3 bases, and 19 bases lay in between. Germline CDR1 is MNHEY and CDR2 is SMNVEV (reference sequence). The CDR3: CASSRHRERLDYGYTF. CDR3 DNA sequence: TGTGCCAGCAGTAGGCACAGGGAGCGATTGGACTATGGCTACACCTTC.

The rearrangement links TRBV5-4 to TRBJ2-3; D is perhaps TRBD1 (5 bases). Germline CDR1 and CDR2: SGHNT and YYREEE (reference sequence). CDR3 length: 14 amino acids. Trimming took 6 bases from V and 1 from J, leaving 12 bases between them. Written as DNA, the CDR3 is TGTGCCAGCACCAGTAGGGGTGGCACAGATACGCAGTATTTT. Residues: CASTSRGGTDTQYF.

This clone was found once. The V call is TRBV9, the J call TRBJ1-1; 8 bases line up with TRBD1. The CDR3 contains 14 residues. In germline, CDR1 is SGDLS, CDR2 YYNGEE. Trimming took 3 bases from V and 2 from J; bases not matched to a gene: 3. The CDR3 DNA is TGTGCCAGCAGCGGGACAGGGTATAACACTGAAGCTTTCTTT. As protein: CASSGTGYNTEAFF.

The rearrangement joins TRBV5-4 to TRBJ2-1, with D perhaps TRBD1 (6 bases). Trimming removed 1 base at V and 9 bases at J, with 17 bases between. The germline CDR1 and CDR2 sequences are SGHNT and YYREEE (reference sequence). This CDR3 comprises 15 residues. CDR3 amino acids: CASSLYRALDGEQFF. The CDR3 DNA is TGTGCCAGCAGCTTGTACAGGGCACTTGACGGTGAGCAGTTCTTC. The variable domain in full, completed from reference TRBV5-4 and TRBJ2-1, reads ETGVTQSPTHLIKTRGQQVTLRCSSQSGHNTVSWYQQALGQGPQFIFQYYREEENGRGNFPPRFSGLQFPNYSSELNVNALELDDSALYLCASSLYRALDGEQFFGPGTRLTVL.

This clone has only one observation. V and J are TRBV2 and TRBJ2-3; D unclear. Germline V lookup: CDR1 SNHLY, CDR2 FYNNEI. The CDR3 is 10 amino acids. V was clipped by 9 bases and J by 2 bases, with 3 bases between them. The CDR3 nucleotides read TGTGCCAGTAACACAGATACGCAGTATTTT. Translated, it gives CASNTDTQYF. Together with reference TRBV2 and TRBJ2-3, the CDR3 gives the full variable domain: EPEVTQTPSHQVTQMGQEVILRCVPISNHLYFYWYRQILGQKVEFLVSFYNNEISEKSEIFDDQFSVERPDGSNFTLKIRSTKLEDSAMYFCASNTDTQYFGPGTRLTVL.

V is TRBV2 and J is TRBJ2-5; no firm D call. The end of the DNA fits TRBJ2-7 better, so the J call may be wrong. The CDR3 spans 12 residues. The germline CDR1 and CDR2 sequences are SNHLY and FYNNEI. CDR3 bases: TGTGCCAGCAGCGTCATACTCTACGAGCAGTACTTC. Its translation is CASSVILYEQYF.

This sequence joins TRBV25-1 and TRBJ1-2, with D possibly matching TRBD1 (5 bases). There are 15 residues in the CDR3. Trimming pared 4 bases from V and 0 bases from J, leaving 12 bases between. Germline-derived CDR1 and CDR2 are MGHDK and SYGVNS. CDR3 region: CASSGGGSSNYGYTF. The CDR3 bases are TGTGCCAGCAGTGGGGGGGGATCATCTAACTATGGCTACACCTTC.

The chain couples TRBV30 to TRBJ2-2, with D tentatively TRBD1 (7 bases). Germline values: CDR1 GTSNPN, CDR2 SVGIG (reference sequence). The length of the CDR3 is 11 residues. CDR3 sequence: CCGTVAGELFF. The CDR3 DNA reads TGTTGCGGGACAGTGGCCGGGGAGCTGTTTTTT. The entire variable domain, with the rest obtained from reference TRBV30 and TRBJ2-2, is as follows: SQTIHQWPATLVQPVGSPLSLECTVEGTSNPNLYWYRQAAGRGLQLLFYSVGIGQISSEVPQNLSASRPQDRQFILSSKKLLLSDSGFYLCCGTVAGELFFGEGSRLTVL.

The rearrangement links TRBV25-1 to TRBJ2-7; tentative D call: TRBD1 (5 bases). The CDR3 spans 11 residues. Germline CDR1 reads MGHDK; CDR2 reads SYGVNS. V shed 8 bases and J shed 4 bases, with 9 bases lying between them. This chain's CDR3 is CASGQGYEQYF. CDR3 nucleotide sequence: TGTGCCAGCGGGCAGGGTTACGAGCAGTACTTC.

This clone was recorded a few times. The V gene is TRBV10-2, the J gene TRBJ2-7, with D possibly TRBD2 on 5 matching bases. This CDR3 spans 13 amino acids. The germline gives CDR1 WSHSY, CDR2 SAAADI. V shed 3 bases and J shed 7 bases, with 13 bases lying between them. The CDR3 DNA sequence: TGCGCCAGCAGTGAAAACGGGGTTGATGAGCAGTACTTC. This codes for CASSENGVDEQYF.